The rows below give T cell receptor beta chains drawn from one sample of a study of cytomegalovirus exposure and HLA in healthy donors. The protocol was immunoSEQ multiplex PCR, while the TCRdb copy is restricted to in-frame clones and leaves out a portion. This table has roughly 110,000 clones, over 60% appearing once. Sequences were obtained from PBMCs. These receptors all come from a woman aged 45-59 years in good health and CMV-seropositive. Both conserved end residues are part of each CDR3. D genes are given only for firm matches. For some rows the clone size is stated as once, few or many, or as a class when expanded; others skip it.

J gene,clone size,D gene,V gene,CDR3 protein,CDR3 DNA
TRBJ2-5,-,TRBD2,TRBV5-6,CASGKRGGAIQETQYF,TGTGCCAGCGGCAAGCGGGGGGGAGCGATACAAGAGACCCAGTACTTC
TRBJ1-2,-,TRBD1,TRBV5-4,CASSLAGTGGPSGYTF,TGTGCCAGCAGCTTGGCCGGGACAGGGGGGCCGTCGGGCTACACCTTC
TRBJ1-1,-,-,TRBV4-2,CASSSQGLRAEAFF,TGTGCCAGCAGCTCTCAGGGCCTCCGGGCTGAAGCTTTCTTT
TRBJ2-5,-,TRBD2,TRBV4-1,CASSQGLAGEGETQYF,TGCGCCAGCAGCCAAGGCCTAGCGGGGGAGGGAGAGACCCAGTACTTC
TRBJ2-7,-,TRBD1,TRBV11-2,CASSPINRGTGVYEQYF,TGTGCCAGCAGCCCAATAAATCGGGGGACAGGGGTTTACGAGCAGTACTTC
TRBJ2-7,-,-,TRBV25-1,CASSELAFYEQYF,TGTGCCAGCAGTGAATTAGCCTTCTACGAGCAGTACTTC
TRBJ2-7,few,TRBD2,TRBV28,CASSFGSGALSEQYF,TGTGCCAGCAGTTTTGGTAGCGGGGCGCTCAGCGAGCAGTACTTC
TRBJ1-2,-,-,TRBV6-5,CASRRTAGGYTF,TGTGCCAGCAGGAGGACGGCGGGAGGCTACACCTTC
TRBJ1-1,few,-,TRBV28,CASRHPTGDRTEAFF,TGTGCCAGCAGACACCCGACAGGAGACCGCACTGAAGCTTTCTTT
TRBJ2-3,-,TRBD2,TRBV11-2,CASSLLAGGNTQYF,TGTGCCAGCAGCTTGCTAGCGGGGGGCAATACGCAGTATTTT
TRBJ2-7,-,TRBD1,TRBV5-1,CASSPGQTLNEQYF,TGCGCCAGCAGCCCGGGACAGACACTAAACGAGCAGTACTTC
TRBJ1-4,-,TRBD1,TRBV18,CASSPLRGPEEKLFF,TGTGCCAGCTCACCACTCAGGGGGCCGGAGGAAAAACTGTTTTTT
TRBJ2-2,-,-,TRBV11-3,CASSHDTTGELFF,TGTGCCAGCAGCCATGACACCACCGGGGAGCTGTTTTTT
TRBJ1-1,-,TRBD1,TRBV10-1,CASRRGRGPPEAFF,TGCGCCAGCAGGCGAGGAAGGGGGCCGCCTGAAGCTTTCTTT
TRBJ2-7,-,-,TRBV6-1,CASSEITSEQYF,TGTGCCAGCAGTGAAATCACTTCCGAGCAGTACTTC
TRBJ1-1,-,-,TRBV7-2,CASSTWRQFTEAFF,TGTGCCAGCAGTACGTGGAGACAGTTCACTGAAGCTTTCTTT
TRBJ1-2,-,TRBD1,TRBV9,CASSVPDRGLDGYTF,TGTGCCAGCAGCGTCCCGGACAGGGGTCTTGATGGCTACACCTTC
TRBJ2-5,once,-,TRBV7-9,CSSSPQGETQYF,TGTTCCAGCAGCCCCCAGGGGGAGACCCAGTACTTC
TRBJ2-3,-,-,TRBV2,CASSELVSRDTQYF,TGTGCCAGCAGTGAACTGGTCTCCCGGGATACGCAGTATTTT
TRBJ1-1,-,-,TRBV7-2,CASSLATGYYTEAFF,TGTGCCAGCAGCTTAGCGACAGGCTACTACACTGAAGCTTTCTTT
TRBJ2-3,-,TRBD1,TRBV2,CASSVDRGSTDTQYF,TGTGCCAGCAGCGTGGACAGGGGCAGCACAGATACGCAGTATTTT
TRBJ1-4,-,TRBD1,TRBV27,CASSLGQYNEKLFF,TGTGCCAGCAGTTTGGGACAGTATAATGAAAAACTGTTTTTT
TRBJ2-1,-,TRBD2,TRBV25-1,CASSERLASNEQFF,TGTGCCAGCAGTGAGCGACTAGCGAGCAATGAGCAGTTCTTC
TRBJ1-5,few,TRBD1,TRBV6-1,CASRTGGNQPQHF,TGTGCCAGCCGAACAGGGGGAAATCAGCCCCAGCATTTT
TRBJ1-1,-,-,TRBV6-6,CASSSTVNTEAFF,TGTGCCAGCAGCTCGACAGTTAACACTGAAGCTTTCTTT
TRBJ2-3,once,TRBD1,TRBV28,CASSRAGTGSPLLTDTQYF,TGTGCCAGCAGTCGGGCCGGGACAGGGAGTCCCCTACTCACAGATACGCAGTATTTT
TRBJ2-1,-,TRBD1,TRBV30,CAWSVRQGAGAYNEQFF,TGTGCCTGGAGTGTACGGCAGGGGGCGGGTGCCTACAATGAGCAGTTCTTC
TRBJ1-2,-,-,TRBV30,CAWSFMGAYGYTF,TGTGCCTGGAGTTTCATGGGGGCCTATGGCTACACCTTC